These T cell receptor beta chains were read from a single sample in a study of vaccination effects on CD4 cells after COVID-19. These receptors have no known antigen. Using immunoSEQ multiplex PCR, the repertoire was profiled, and TCRdb retains in-frame clones only, with some absent. Of tens of thousands of clones in the sample, 76% were seen once. The sample was CD4+ T cells from PBMCs cultured without peptide, taken after COVID-19 vaccination. These receptors were collected from a human donor who had a prior SARS-CoV-2 infection. Each CDR3 is given with its conserved first and last residue. D genes are given only for firm matches. Size values are once, few and many counts, or a class for expanded clones, and some rows have none.

CDR3aa | CDR3nt | j_gene | abundance | v_gene | d_gene
CASSDGTASYNEQFF | TGTGCCAGCAGTGACGGGACAGCCTCCTACAATGAGCAGTTCTTC | TRBJ2-1 | . | TRBV6-4 | TRBD1
CASSPAGGRATDTQYF | TGTGCCAGCAGTCCTGCCGGCGGGAGGGCCACAGATACGCAGTATTTT | TRBJ2-3 | . | TRBV6-6 | TRBD2
CASSQHPPGQGREGYQETQYF | TGCGCCAGCAGCCAACACCCTCCGGGACAGGGGCGCGAGGGGTACCAAGAGACCCAGTACTTC | TRBJ2-5 | . | TRBV5-1 | TRBD1
CASSRGTSGGYNEQFF | TGTGCCAGCAGCCGAGGGACTAGCGGGGGCTACAATGAGCAGTTCTTC | TRBJ2-1 | . | TRBV11-3 | TRBD2
CATGPSGGIDTQYF | TGTGCCACTGGCCCTAGCGGGGGGATAGATACGCAGTATTTT | TRBJ2-3 | . | TRBV10-3 | TRBD2
CASSLDIAYEQYF | TGTGCCAGCAGCTTGGACATTGCCTACGAGCAGTACTTC | TRBJ2-7 | . | TRBV5-6 | .
CASSFGSGETQYF | TGCGCCAGCAGCTTCGGGTCAGGCGAGACCCAGTACTTC | TRBJ2-5 | . | TRBV5-1 | .
CASSLGLAGDETQYF | TGTGCCAGCAGCTTGGGACTAGCGGGGGATGAGACCCAGTACTTC | TRBJ2-5 | . | TRBV5-8 | TRBD2
CASSVALAGVTHNEQFF | TGTGCCAGCAGCGTAGCTCTAGCGGGAGTGACCCACAATGAGCAGTTCTTC | TRBJ2-1 | . | TRBV9 | TRBD2
CASSLAAGPQHF | TGTGCCAGCAGCTTAGCGGCAGGGCCCCAGCATTTT | TRBJ1-5 | few | TRBV7-2 | .
CASSSDRPAQPQHF | TGTGCCAGCAGCTCGGACAGACCGGCGCAGCCCCAGCATTTT | TRBJ1-5 | . | TRBV7-2 | .
CSASLNTEAFF | TGCAGTGCTAGTCTCAACACTGAAGCTTTCTTT | TRBJ1-1 | . | TRBV20-1 | .